The present TCR beta chain was sequenced within a study of blood T cell repertoires in COVID-19. Across the study: Sites across the United States, Italy and Spain contributed samples from acute and convalescent COVID-19.

TCRdb's table, derived via immunoSEQ multiplex PCR, lists solely in-frame clones and lacks some. In the table there are tens of thousands of clones, 60% to 85% of which are singletons. CDR1 SGDLS and CDR2 YYNGEE come from the germline V gene. The CDR3 has 16 amino acids. V gave up 0 bases and J gave up 2 bases, with 11 bases separating them. The V gene is TRBV9, the J gene TRBJ2-2; the D gene is possibly TRBD2 (6 bases). What was sequenced was peripheral blood. This TCR was recovered from a human donor in a cohort sampled during active COVID-19. The CDR3: CASSVEGRINTGELFF. CDR3 coding DNA: TGTGCCAGCAGCGTAGAGGGGAGGATAAACACCGGGGAGCTGTTTTTT. Supplemented by reference TRBV9 and TRBJ2-2, the full variable domain reads DSGVTQTPKHLITATGQRVTLRCSPRSGDLSVYWYQQSLDQGLQFLIQYYNGEERAKGNILERFSAQQFPDLHSELNLSSLELGDSALYFCASSVEGRINTGELFFGEGSRLTVL.